This T cell receptor beta chain was identified during a study of PD-1 blockade in classical Hodgkin lymphoma (dated by TCRdb to 2020 to 2022). General notes on the study: Nivolumab dosing was 3 mg/kg intravenously every 2 weeks, continuing until either disease progression or unacceptable toxicity. The study used CyTOF and TCR beta sequencing to define a peripheral blood immune signature of response to PD-1 blockade in classical Hodgkin lymphoma.

Overall study results and their limits: The study was limited to a single clinical trial cohort, and causes of repertoire differences, possibly disease activity or prior therapy, remained undefined. Among trial patients, those achieving complete response had baseline diversity similar to that of newly diagnosed patients, while diversity was significantly lower in partial responders and progressors. Lower diversity was seen in patients whose nivolumab began less than 1 year after ASCT, and these patients were left out of later analyses so that immune reconstitution would not confound the results. Baseline TCR diversity was reported as lower in newly diagnosed patients than in healthy donors, and lower still in relapsed/refractory patients. A significant rise by C4D1 was seen in CD4+ but not CD8+ TCR diversity (p=0.0027 vs p=0.16), with the rise being most apparent in complete responders (p=0.02).

The intended sense of this specimen's time point label: cycle 4 day 1 (C4D1), after 6 weeks of nivolumab. Every trial patient had relapsed after autologous stem cell transplantation, and cohorts A, B and C differed in prior brentuximab vedotin exposure. A Miltenyi CD8+ T cell isolation kit was used for magnetic negative selection to purify CD8+ T cells from thawed PBMCs. A total of around 60 patients with relapsed/refractory classical Hodgkin lymphoma made up the trial cohort, and each patient's best overall response was complete response, partial response or progressive disease. Trial patients were treated with single-agent nivolumab in the multi-cohort phase II CheckMate 205 trial. An independent review committee assessed best overall response by applying the 2007 International Working Group response criteria. Trial PBMCs were collected just before the start of nivolumab (C1D1) and during therapy at cycle 2 day 1 and cycle 4 day 1. Peripheral blood was collected in 8 mL Vacutainer Cell Preparation Tubes, from which PBMCs were isolated by centrifugation and then cryopreserved. Purified CD4+ and CD8+ fractions were prepared only for cases where an additional PBMC sample was available. Magnetically labelled cells were removed on LS columns in a quadroMACS separator, and the flow-through was collected as the purified fraction.

The Qiagen DNeasy kit was used to extract genomic DNA from unsorted PBMCs and from the negatively selected CD4+ and CD8+ fractions. Amplification of TCR beta CDR3 regions was done by immunoSEQ multiplex PCR with primers that anneal to V and J segments. A synthetic immune receptor repertoire was used to minimize amplification bias, and remaining bias was computationally removed after sequencing. In the paper's pipeline: Custom Python scripts were used to quantify repertoire diversity as the Shannon entropy index. Unsorted, CD4+ and CD8+ repertoires were examined separately, except in combined analyses, for which CD4+ and CD8+ sequences were merged in silico. A clone counted as expanded when the clone's frequency after treatment rose at least 2-fold relative to C1D1, and clones undetected at baseline were given a pseudocount of 0.5. Clones with 0 or 1 copy at C1D1 were defined as singleton clones, while clones with 2 or more copies were defined as non-singleton clones. Clones expanded in unsorted samples were annotated as CD4+, CD8+ or unknown by matching protein sequences in sorted samples from the same patient. Wilcoxon tests were applied to paired samples to test diversity changes from C1D1 to C4D1. TCRdb's version of the immuneACCESS table is confined to in-frame rearrangements and falls short of the full clone set. An unresolved V gene accounts for under half of the shortfall where checked; the remainder is of unknown origin. V and J calls and clone size come straight from that table; D and trimming were deduced from the DNA. The sample table contains roughly 19,000 clones; only one count was recorded for 88% of them. The ten top clones hold 5% of the sample.

About this clone itself: Its antigen is unknown. Base qualities are not recorded, but no much larger clone differs from it by a single base.

Via the germline V gene, CDR1 is SQVTM and CDR2 ANQGSEA. Taken from cysteine to phenylalanine, the CDR3 has 13 residues. The entry retains the CDR3 DNA only, 39 bases that are in frame from base 1. Trimmed from V: 5 bases; trimmed from J: 4 bases; junction bases lacking a gene match: 8. The specimen was CD8+ T cells from blood, collected before the fourth cycle of nivolumab. The chain is made from TRBV29-1 and TRBJ2-7, with TRBD1 matching 7 junction bases. This receptor was identified in a human donor with classical Hodgkin lymphoma. The CDR3: CSVHTGVSYEQYF. The nucleotide sequence is given as TGCAGCGTTCACACAGGGGTTAGTTACGAGCAGTACTTC.